These 31 T cell receptor beta chains share one sample of origin, sequenced in a study of T cell repertoires in cytomegalovirus infection (dated by TCRdb to the late 2010s). Reads for this sample came from an Illumina HiSeq 1500. The public reads were reanalyzed by TCRdb: fastp trimming at Q25, MiXCR alignment, in-frame beta chains only. Merged by CDR3 protein, the rows form single entries marked with the most common genes and DNA. The sample table contains about 570,000 distinct CDR3 sequences; only one count was recorded for 40% of them. Jointly, the top ten make up about 46% of the sample. In the paper's terms, the treatment or condition label means: in vitro stimulation with specific CMV peptide epitopes to enrich CMV-specific T cells. No antigen has been identified for these receptors. The sample was cultured PBMCs, taken from culture after CMV antigen stimulation. These receptor sequences come from a human donor in good health (CMV status not recorded). Some clones in this sample may be carry-over from other donors' samples.

In nucleotides, the CDR3 is TGTGCCAGCAGCACAGGGGGAGGTGAGCAGTTCTTC. Translated, it gives CASSTGGGEQFF. The chain employs TRBV11-3 and TRBJ2-1, with 8 nucleotides matching TRBD1. The junction had 3 bases not matched to a gene; V was cut back by 5 bases and J by 9 bases. The CDR3 has 12 residues. CDR1 is SGHNT, CDR2 YENEEA, per germline.

The chain carries TRBV7-9 and TRBJ2-2, with 9 nucleotides matching TRBD2. Trimming took 8 bases from V and 9 from J; bases not matched to a gene: 10. CDR3 length: 14 amino acids. Germline V CDR1 and CDR2: SEHNR, FQNEAQ (reference sequence). Here the CDR3 DNA reads TGTGCCAGCGAGCGACTAGCGGATACCTGGGAGCTGTTTTTT. This codes for CASERLADTWELFF.

The CDR3 nucleotides are TGTGCCAGCAGTTTATGGACGGGGCCGAGGCCGTCCTACGAGCAGTACTTC. Its protein product is CASSLWTGPRPSYEQYF. This chain uses TRBV28 with TRBJ2-7, with D perhaps given as TRBD1 or TRBD2 (5 bases each). The CDR3 totals 17 residues. The ends were cut back, 0 bases at V and 1 base at J, with 16 bases in the middle. CDR1 MDHEN and CDR2 SYDVKM come from the germline V gene.

The chain couples TRBV18 to TRBJ2-5, with TRBD1 matching over 10 bases. The CDR3 extends over 13 amino acids. Germline-derived CDR1 and CDR2 are KGHSH and LQKENI. V was pared by 7 bases and J by 5 bases, with 4 bases of the junction left unmatched. CDR3 DNA: TGTGCCAGCTGCCGGGACAGGGGTGAGACCCAGTACTTC. The encoded protein is CASCRDRGETQYF. The full variable domain, completed using reference TRBV18 and TRBJ2-5, is NAGVMQNPRHLVRRRGQEARLRCSPMKGHSHVYWYRQLPEEGLKFMVYLQKENIIDESGMPKERFSAEFPKEGPSILRIQQVVRGDSAAYFCASCRDRGETQYFGPGTRLLVL.

The genes are TRBV15 and TRBJ1-4, with a tentative D call TRBD1 (6 bases). CDR1 is LNHNV, CDR2 YYDKDF, per germline (reference sequence). The CDR3 covers 15 residues. Trimming removed 2 bases from V and 8 bases from J, with 15 bases in between. The CDR3 nucleotides are TGTGCCACCAGCAGATCCCGGACAGTGGGGGAAAAACTGTTTTTT. As protein: CATSRSRTVGEKLFF.

V and J are TRBV5-1 and TRBJ1-6; D is possibly TRBD1 (6 bases). Germline V gives CDR1 SGHRS, CDR2 YFSETQ. The CDR3 has 14 amino acids. Trimming removed 7 bases from V and 10 bases from J, with 18 bases in between. CDR3 in amino acids: CASSLGDILSPLHF. The DNA for the CDR3 is TGCGCCAGCTCCCTGGGGGACATCCTATCACCCCTCCACTTT. Combining the CDR3 with reference TRBV5-1 and TRBJ1-6 gives the whole variable domain KAGVTQTPRYLIKTRGQQVTLSCSPISGHRSVSWYQQTPGQGLQFLFEYFSETQRNKGNFPGRFSGRQFSNSRSEMNVSTLELGDSALYLCASSLGDILSPLHFGNGTRLTVT.

The chain uses TRBV6-5 and TRBJ2-7; 9 bases agree with TRBD1. Germline V CDR1 and CDR2: MNHEY, SVGAGI. The trim removed 4 bases at V and 0 bases at J, leaving 4 bases unmatched. The CDR3 consists of 15 residues. CDR3 in amino acids: CASSSRDRASYEQYF. CDR3 nucleotide sequence: TGTGCCAGCAGTTCCCGGGACAGGGCCTCCTACGAGCAGTACTTC.

The table lists this clonotype with a few counts. The chain recombines TRBV7-2 with TRBJ2-3; 7 bases are shared with TRBD2. The trim removed 0 bases at V and 2 bases at J, leaving 8 bases unmatched. CDR3 length equals 17 residues. The germline V gene has CDR1 SGHTA and CDR2 FQGNSA. The CDR3 region has the DNA TGTGCCAGCAGCTTAGCGCGGGGCGGGAGAATCACAGATACGCAGTATTTT. It yields the protein CASSLARGGRITDTQYF.

The chain employs TRBV2 and TRBJ2-3; no clear D gene. Germline lookup yields CDR1 SNHLY and CDR2 FYNNEI. V lost 8 bases and J 4 bases, leaving 10 bases between the germline ends. This CDR3 contains 12 residues. The CDR3 nucleotides are TGTGCCAGCCTTCGGGTGCCAGATACGCAGTATTTT. The encoded protein is CASLRVPDTQYF.

The J gene is TRBJ1-6, the V gene TRBV28, with D maybe TRBD1 (5 bases). This CDR3 contains 15 residues. In germline, CDR1 is MDHEN, CDR2 SYDVKM. The V and J ends lost 5 bases and 9 bases respectively, with 17 bases between them. The CDR3 nucleotides read TGTGCCAGCAGTACCCGGTGGGGCAGGCTTTCACCCCTCCACTTT. Protein: CASSTRWGRLSPLHF.

V is TRBV19 and J is TRBJ2-1, with D unclear. CDR3 length equals 19 residues. V lost 7 bases to trimming and J lost 0 bases, with 25 bases between them. Per the germline V gene, CDR1 is LNHDA and CDR2 is SQIVND (reference sequence). The DNA of the CDR3 is TGTGCCAGTACCCGAGTAGGGCCGCAGGTCAAAAGCTCCTACAATGAGCAGTTCTTC. It yields the protein CASTRVGPQVKSSYNEQFF. The variable domain in full, completed from reference TRBV19 and TRBJ2-1, reads DGGITQSPKYLFRKEGQNVTLSCEQNLNHDAMYWYRQDPGQGLRLIYYSQIVNDFQKGDIAEGYSVSREKKESFPLTVTSAQKNPTAFYLCASTRVGPQVKSSYNEQFFGPGTRLTVL.

The chain recombines TRBV7-9 with TRBJ2-7; 9 bases agree with TRBD2. CDR3 length: 15 residues. With 3 bases clipped from V and 2 bases from J, the junction kept 5 bases outside the gene matches. The germline gives CDR1 SEHNR, CDR2 FQNEAQ (reference sequence). This CDR3 is CASSFGASGAYEQYF. The CDR3 DNA follows: TGTGCCAGCAGCTTCGGCGCTAGCGGGGCCTACGAGCAGTACTTC.

This clonotype was picked up one time. The chain is built from TRBV4-1 and TRBJ1-4; 11 positions agree with TRBD1. Looked up from germline, CDR1 is MGHRA and CDR2 is YSYEKL. J gave up 3 bases and V 2 bases, and 11 bases lay outside the gene matches. This CDR3 is built from 19 residues. CDR3 coding DNA: TGCGCCAGCAGCCAAAGAATACCGGGACAGGGGGTTTCTAATGAAAAACTGTTTTTT. Translating gives CASSQRIPGQGVSNEKLFF.

This clonotype was detected a few times. The gene calls are TRBV20-1 and TRBJ2-7; 8 bases line up with TRBD2. CDR3 length: 18 amino acids. The J segment lost 4 bases and the V segment lost 3 bases, leaving 20 bases of the junction unmatched. In germline, CDR1 is DFQATT, CDR2 SNEGSKA (reference sequence). The CDR3 loop reads CSASNPSGRDRATYEQYF. In nucleotides, the CDR3 is TGCAGTGCTAGTAATCCCAGCGGGAGAGATCGCGCGACGTACGAGCAGTACTTC.

This clonotype is a singleton in its sample. V is TRBV12-3 or TRBV12-4 and J is TRBJ2-1; 7 bases fit TRBD2. This CDR3 contains 16 residues. Unmatched junction bases numbered 7, after V lost 5 bases and J lost 0 bases. DNA for the CDR3: TGTGCCAGCAGTCCCTTACTAGCGTACTCCTACAATGAGCAGTTCTTC. It translates to CASSPLLAYSYNEQFF.

This clonotype was detected a few times. The chain links TRBV7-8 to TRBJ2-7; D not certain. The CDR3 has 14 residues. Germline V gives CDR1 SGHVS, CDR2 FQNEAQ. V was shortened by 4 bases and J by 9 bases, with 19 bases between the two germline ends. The CDR3 region is CASSSSGPLRGQYF. CDR3 nucleotide sequence: TGTGCCAGCAGCTCGTCGGGCCCCTTACGAGGGCAGTACTTC.

The chain couples TRBV6-1 to TRBJ2-7; D call uncertain. The V end lost 7 bases, the J end lost 4 bases, and 11 bases lay between the germline ends. CDR3 length: 12 residues. CDR1 and CDR2 (germline): MNHNS, SASEGT. The CDR3 nucleotides read TGTGCCAGCATCGGCTCGGCATACGAGCAGTACTTC. Amino acid sequence: CASIGSAYEQYF.

This clonotype was recorded a few times. The rearrangement uses TRBV7-6 and TRBJ2-5; 7 bases align to TRBD1. J lost 4 bases, V lost 5 bases, and 7 bases had no gene match. The CDR3 has 14 residues. In germline, CDR1 is SGHVS, CDR2 FNYEAQ. CDR3 amino acids: CASSRTGQGETQYF. In DNA, the CDR3 is TGTGCCAGCAGCCGGACAGGACAAGGAGAGACCCAGTACTTC.

This clonotype was seen more than once but under ten times. The genes are TRBV7-9 and TRBJ1-6; D possibly corresponds to TRBD1 (5 bases). Germline values: CDR1 SEHNR, CDR2 FQNEAQ (reference sequence). This CDR3 is built from 18 residues. Between the trimmed V and J ends, which lost 2 bases and 7 bases, there was a span of 21 bases. The CDR3 reads CASSLMFGGGTVNSPLHF. CDR3 in DNA: TGTGCCAGCAGCTTAATGTTTGGCGGAGGGACGGTGAATTCACCCCTCCACTTT.

The rearrangement joins TRBV29-1 to TRBJ2-3; D possibly corresponds to TRBD2 (7 bases). Germline CDR1 and CDR2: SQVTM and ANQGSEA. The CDR3 has 14 amino acids. The V and J ends lost 7 bases and 6 bases respectively, with 20 bases between them. CDR3 DNA: TGCAGCGGAGGGGGTGGGAGGGGATCGGATACGCAGTATTTT. It is translated as CSGGGGRGSDTQYF.

Regarding this clonotype: The junction shows a germline mismatch at one end, possibly a read error. V gene TRBV7-9 combines with J gene TRBJ2-6; tentative D call: TRBD1 (5 bases). This CDR3 has 15 amino acids. In germline, CDR1 is SEHNR, CDR2 FQNEAQ (reference sequence). The CDR3 DNA reads as TGTGCCAGCAGCTTATGGGTCTTTGGGGCCAACGTCGTGACTTTC. This sequence encodes CASSLWVFGANVVTF.

V usage is TRBV20-1 and J usage is TRBJ2-1, with D perhaps matching TRBD2 (7 bases). The germline V gene has CDR1 DFQATT and CDR2 SNEGSKA (reference sequence). The CDR3 sequence is 16 residues long. The ends were cut back, 6 bases at V and 7 bases at J, with 25 bases in the middle. The CDR3 region has the DNA TGCAGTGCCCCTGACCACCACGAGGGAGGGGGGAATGAGCAGTTCTTC. Translated, it gives CSAPDHHEGGGNEQFF.

This clonotype appeared a few times. This chain joins TRBV7-8 and TRBJ1-5, with unresolved D. Per germline, CDR1 SGHVS and CDR2 FQNEAQ. The ends were cut back, 1 base at V and 9 bases at J, with 7 bases in the middle. The CDR3 consists of 12 residues. The CDR3 DNA reads TGTGCCAGCAGCTTAGTGGATCGGCCCCAGCATTTT. Encoded protein: CASSLVDRPQHF.

This clonotype was counted between two and nine times. This rearrangement joins TRBV11-2 to TRBJ2-7; D may match TRBD1 or TRBD2 (5 bases each). The ends were cut back, 5 bases at V and 1 base at J, with 15 bases in the middle. Germline CDR1 SGHAT, CDR2 FQNNGV. The CDR3 length is 15 residues. CDR3 protein: CASSPEGLTSYEQYF. CDR3 DNA: TGTGCCAGCAGCCCCGAGGGGCTAACTTCCTACGAGCAGTACTTC.

The chain has TRBV7-2 and TRBJ2-1; TRBD2 might be the D (7 bases). Per the germline V gene, CDR1 is SGHTA and CDR2 is FQGNSA. V lost 4 bases and J 2 bases, leaving 9 bases between the germline ends. This CDR3 spans 14 amino acids. CDR3: CASSSGGPYNEQFF. The CDR3, as DNA: TGTGCCAGCAGCTCCGGGGGGCCCTACAATGAGCAGTTCTTC. The full variable domain, its missing parts supplied by reference TRBV7-2 and TRBJ2-1, is GAGVSQSPSNKVTEKGKDVELRCDPISGHTALYWYRQSLGQGLEFLIYFQGNSAPDKSGLPSDRFSAERTGGSVSTLTIQRTQQEDSAVYLCASSSGGPYNEQFFGPGTRLTVL.

In this sample, this clonotype turned up a few times. Here the CDR3 reads CASSPYGGGKNIQYF. The CDR3 DNA follows: TGTGCCAGCAGCCCGTACGGGGGGGGCAAAAACATTCAGTACTTC. The chain joins TRBV7-2 to TRBJ2-4, with 8 bases identical to TRBD2. With V trimmed by 5 bases and J by 3 bases, 6 bases remained unmatched. The CDR3 covers 15 residues. Germline values: CDR1 SGHTA, CDR2 FQGNSA.

V is TRBV7-7 and J is TRBJ1-6; 7 nucleotides agree with TRBD1. Germline V gives CDR1 SSHAT, CDR2 FNYEAQ (reference sequence). Trimming removed 5 bases from V and 4 bases from J; junction bases left unmatched: 5. The length of the CDR3 is 15 residues. The CDR3: CASSRDSDYNSPLHF. In nucleotides, the CDR3 is TGTGCCAGCAGCCGGGACAGCGATTATAATTCACCCCTCCACTTT.

This chain links TRBV7-2 with TRBJ2-7; tentatively, D is TRBD2 (6 bases). V gave up 2 bases and J gave up 2 bases, with 10 bases separating them. This CDR3 is built from 14 residues. Per germline, CDR1 SGHTA and CDR2 FQGNSA. The chain's CDR3 is CASSLTGVTYEQYF. The CDR3 DNA follows: TGTGCCAGCAGCTTAACGGGAGTAACCTACGAGCAGTACTTC.

V and J are TRBV27 and TRBJ2-3; 10 bases match TRBD2. V lost 6 bases, J lost 5 bases, and 11 bases stayed unmatched. Germline CDR1 is MNHEY and CDR2 is SMNVEV (reference sequence). This CDR3 contains 16 residues. CDR3 region: CASSSTAGGPRDTQYF. CDR3 coding DNA: TGTGCCAGCAGCTCCACAGCGGGGGGGCCGCGAGATACGCAGTATTTT.

The V and J genes are TRBV7-2 and TRBJ1-6, with no clear D. This CDR3 contains 14 residues. Trimming removed 0 bases from V and 11 bases from J, with 11 bases in between. Germline assignment: CDR1 SGHTA and CDR2 FQGNSA. The CDR3 nucleotides are TGTGCCAGCAGCTTAGCGCATTGGGGTACACCCCTCCACTTT. Protein: CASSLAHWGTPLHF.

V usage is TRBV5-4 and J usage is TRBJ1-1; TRBD1 agrees at 8 bases. In germline, CDR1 is SGHNT, CDR2 YYREEE (reference sequence). The length of the CDR3 is 17 residues. V lost 2 bases and J lost 1; bases outside the gene matches: 10. The CDR3 coding sequence is TGTGCCAGCAGCTTTGGGAATCGAGGGACAGGGAACACTGAAGCTTTCTTT. Residues: CASSFGNRGTGNTEAFF.